This T cell receptor beta chain was recovered during a study of regulatory dendritic cells for organ transplantation. Background on the study: Regulatory dendritic cells were monocyte-derived, receiving vitamin D3 on days 0 and 4 and IL-10 on day 4. Study findings and constraints: Naive CD4+ and CD8+ repertoires were highly diverse; memory CD8+ was most oligoclonal.

Allogeneic regulatory or mature dendritic cells were co-cultured for four to six days with CFSE-labeled sorted T cells at 1:10. Memory T cells were CD45RO+, naive were CD45RA+, sorted by FACS. The CDR3 runs to 15 residues. Germline CDR1 and CDR2: MNHNS and SASEGT. Trimming at V came to 7 bases and at J to 4 bases, leaving 8 bases not matched to a gene. A note on this clone: Its antigen is undetermined.

Data came from immunoSEQ multiplex PCR; TCRdb stores just in-frame clones and leaves some out. The sample carries about 21,000 clones, about 85% recorded once. The chain joins TRBV6-1 to TRBJ1-3; 9 bases align to TRBD1. The receptor comes from a human donor in good health. The source material was naive CD4+ T cells from blood cultured with dendritic cells. Subset of the sample: CD45RA+ naive T cells. This CDR3 is CASNQQGAGGNTIYF. In nucleotides, the CDR3 is TGTGCCAGCAATCAACAGGGGGCGGGCGGAAACACCATATATTTT.